This T cell receptor beta chain was recovered during a study of human T cells and chemical hapten exposure. TCRdb ran MiXCR on the RACE reads and lists one entry per CDR3 protein. The sample lists about 45,000 distinct CDR3 sequences, around 4.5% occurring once. The CDR3 is 14 amino acids. Germline V gene lookup returns CDR1 LNHNV and CDR2 YYDKDF (reference sequence). The V gene lost 6 bases and the J gene lost 10 bases, with 16 bases spanning the gap. Time point of the sample: healthy volunteer bleed at 2 weeks. Extraction yielded total RNA from whole blood (unfractionated). Sequencing used whole blood. The TCR comes from a human donor in good health. Some clones in this sample may be carry-over from other donors' samples. The chain combines TRBV15 with TRBJ1-6, with D perhaps matching TRBD1 (6 bases). The CDR3 DNA sequence: TGTGCCACCAGTTCGGGTGGGAGGGGGTCACCCCTCCACTTT. Its protein product is CATSSGGRGSPLHF.